This T cell receptor (beta chain) stems from a study of T-cell reconstitution after alpha-beta-depleted transplantation in children. Points from the study as a whole: Newly produced T cells mostly accounted for T-cell counts and diversity one year post-transplant. Surviving recipient T cells and thymic progenitors accounted for the high day-60 TCRbeta diversity observed in some patients. Roughly two months post-transplant, alpha-beta T cells reportedly originated from several hundred graft clones that had expanded.

Molecular barcoding with unique molecular identifiers was used for the TCRbeta library. TCRdb re-called the PCR reads through MiXCR, storing one row per CDR3 protein. Seen here are about 260,000 distinct CDR3 sequences, around 8% observed once, and the top ten hold nearly 6.5%. This clonotype was recorded a few times. As yet, its antigen is unknown. The CDR3 extends over 16 amino acids. V shed 3 bases, J shed 4 bases, and the junction held 9 bases outside the gene matches. CDR1 is DFQATT, CDR2 SNEGSKA, per germline (reference sequence). This chain links TRBV20-1 with TRBJ2-5; 12 bases agree with TRBD2. This clonotype was sampled from a male patient aged 5 to 17 who had a stem cell transplant for acute lymphoblastic leukemia, so the T cells may come from the graft donor. The material was PBMCs, mostly from graft donor cells, obtained 180 days after TCRalphabeta/CD19-depleted stem cell transplant. CDR3 region: CSARGASGGASETQYF. CDR3 DNA sequence: TGCAGTGCTAGGGGGGCTAGCGGGGGGGCTTCAGAGACCCAGTACTTC.